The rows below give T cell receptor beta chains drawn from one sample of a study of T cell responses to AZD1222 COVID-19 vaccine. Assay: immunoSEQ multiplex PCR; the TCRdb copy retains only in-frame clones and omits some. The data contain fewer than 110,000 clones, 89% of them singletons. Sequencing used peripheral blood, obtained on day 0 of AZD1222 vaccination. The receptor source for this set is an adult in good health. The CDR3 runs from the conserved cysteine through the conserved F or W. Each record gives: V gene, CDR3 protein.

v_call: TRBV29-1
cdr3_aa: CSVGIQNTEAFF

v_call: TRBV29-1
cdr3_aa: CSVEYRGEAGAGARYNEQFF

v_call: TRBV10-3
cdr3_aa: CAISSTSGRNNEQFF

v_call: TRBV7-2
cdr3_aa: CASSFLGGTEAFF

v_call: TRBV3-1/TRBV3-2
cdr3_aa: CASSPGDIANQQYF

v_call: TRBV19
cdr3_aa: CATHYRGFNEKLFF

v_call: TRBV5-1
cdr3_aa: CASSTGQGAVGELFF

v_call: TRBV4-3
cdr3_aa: CASSQEWRTDMNTEAFF

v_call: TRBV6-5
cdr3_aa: CAWGGYPGSGNTIYF

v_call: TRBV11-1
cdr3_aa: CASTSRSGGGADTQYF

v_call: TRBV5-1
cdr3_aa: CASEPGLAITGELFF

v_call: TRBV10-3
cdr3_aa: CAISRDSIAGELFF

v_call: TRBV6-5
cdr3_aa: CASRRELSTDTQYF

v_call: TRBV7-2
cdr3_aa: CASTPEGGAGYEQYF

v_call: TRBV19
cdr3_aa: CASKAPGGGSEKLFF

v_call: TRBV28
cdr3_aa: CASSPDRGRRNTEAFF

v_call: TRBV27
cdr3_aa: CASSLGLATHTQYF

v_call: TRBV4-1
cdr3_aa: CASSAWGRSYEQYF

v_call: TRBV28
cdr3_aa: CASSSGISRSLHF

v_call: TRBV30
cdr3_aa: CAWRRTSGSAYEQYF

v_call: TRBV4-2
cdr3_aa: CASSQEPRLAGGPDTQYF

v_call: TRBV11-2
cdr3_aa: CASSPPTGGNTEAFF

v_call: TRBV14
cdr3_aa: CASSRLTRWQFF

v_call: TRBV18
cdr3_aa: CASSLTSGSINEQFF

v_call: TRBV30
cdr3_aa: CAWSVLQGGSAPLHF

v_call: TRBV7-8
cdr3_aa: CASSLGRAGVTDTQYF

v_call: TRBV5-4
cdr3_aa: CASTHISYNEQFF

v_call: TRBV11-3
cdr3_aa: CASSHPLGAENTGELFF

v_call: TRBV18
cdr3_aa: CASSQQGTDNSPLHF

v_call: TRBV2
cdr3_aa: CASSDANSNQPQHF

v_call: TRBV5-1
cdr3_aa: CASSLVPGADAGELFF

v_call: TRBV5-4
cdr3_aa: CASSLGLGMNTEAFF

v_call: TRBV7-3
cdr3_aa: CASSVTGGRELFF

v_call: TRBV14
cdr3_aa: CASSHPSGSGSYEQYF

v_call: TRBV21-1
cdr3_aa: CASSRPTSGRPYNEQFF

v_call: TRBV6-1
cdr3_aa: CASSERGRADTEAFF

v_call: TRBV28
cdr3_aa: CASSSGNMYGYTF

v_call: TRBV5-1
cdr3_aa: CASSTGQNYNSPLHF

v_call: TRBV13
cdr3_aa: CASSRRDRAFGSPLHF

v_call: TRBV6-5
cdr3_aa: CASRPGGGPQHF

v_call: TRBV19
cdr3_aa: CASVQGHNTGELFF

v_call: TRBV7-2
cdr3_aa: CASSLRLAGREQYF

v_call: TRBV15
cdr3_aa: CATSVQRDWGETQYF

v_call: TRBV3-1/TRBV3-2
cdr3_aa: CASRTSGSSYEQYF

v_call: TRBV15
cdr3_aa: CATSRNQMENQPQHF

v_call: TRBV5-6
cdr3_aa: CASSWGGQSNQPQHF

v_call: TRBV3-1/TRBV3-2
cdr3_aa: CASSQGLAVSQETQYF

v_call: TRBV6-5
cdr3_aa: CASKAEGEAFF

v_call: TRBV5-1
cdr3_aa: CASSSGWGPQETQYF

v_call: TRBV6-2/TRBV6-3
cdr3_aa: CASSRPKGNQETQYF

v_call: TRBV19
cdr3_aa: CASRSGSGRPGEQFF

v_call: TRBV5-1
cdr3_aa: CASRLRDVGWEGGDTQYF

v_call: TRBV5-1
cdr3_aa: CASSLAGWTYNEQFF

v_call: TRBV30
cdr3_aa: CAWSVLAGGNQPQHF

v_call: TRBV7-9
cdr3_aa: CASRLLGSGNNSPLHF

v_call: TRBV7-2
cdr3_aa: CASSSLGSTGGDGYTF

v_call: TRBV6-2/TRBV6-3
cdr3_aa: CASSPRDSYYGYTF

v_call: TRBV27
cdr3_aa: CASSVIGGSTEAFF

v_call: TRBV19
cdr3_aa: CASSIDPGRNTEAFF